Given below is one TCR beta chain in context. Its antigen is unidentified. This specimen belongs to a study of T-cell memory formation after mild COVID-19. With 0 bases removed from V and 8 bases from J, the gap between germline ends came to 13 bases. The CDR3 is 15 residues long. Study conclusions and caveats: In pre-infection memory, a portion of responding clones appeared, which suggested that cross-reactive memory joined. From day 15 to 85, contracting clones were balanced between CD4 and CD8, whereas later expanders leaned toward CD4+.

MiXCR, applied by TCRdb to the 5' RACE reads, yields one record per CDR3 protein. The sample comprises 350,000 to 500,000 distinct CDR3 sequences, 15% to 20% of which are singletons, and roughly 21% rests with the top ten. The specimen was PBMCs or a T cell subset sorted from them (not recorded which). This receptor was obtained from a man in his late teens or twenties who had mild COVID-19 (a few samples of this study predate the infection). Cell type and time point are not known. The rearrangement links TRBV12-3 or TRBV12-4 to TRBJ1-4; D not resolved. The CDR3 sequence is CASSLARAVLEKLFF. In DNA form, the CDR3 reads TGTGCCAGCAGTTTAGCGCGGGCAGTACTGGAAAAACTGTTTTTT.